These T cell receptor beta chains were read from a single sample in a study of human T cells and chemical hapten exposure. Via MiXCR, TCRdb re-called the RACE reads, giving one row per CDR3 protein. The sample contains some 350,000 distinct CDR3 sequences, 5.5% to 8% of which appear only once. The sequences come from whole blood, collected in connection with sensitization to the hapten diphenylcyclopropenone (DPC). These receptors all come from a woman under 30 with alopecia areata. Some clones in this sample may be carry-over from other donors' samples. CDR3s include the opening cysteine and the closing phenylalanine or tryptophan. A D gene is named only where the DNA matches it firmly. Rows may omit the clone size; those that give it use once, few, many or a size class.

size | D | J | V | DNA | CDR3
NA | NA | TRBJ1-5 | TRBV6-2/TRBV6-3 | TGTGCCAGCAGTTACTCACGGGGGTATAATCAGCCCCAGCATTTT | CASSYSRGYNQPQHF
NA | TRBD2 | TRBJ2-1 | TRBV7-2 | TGTGCCAGCACCACGGGACTAGCGGGATACAATGAGCAGTTCTTC | CASTTGLAGYNEQFF
many | NA | TRBJ2-3 | TRBV6-5 | TGTGCCAGCAGTTACAGGGGGTTGAGGGCAGATACGCAGTATTTT | CASSYRGLRADTQYF
NA | NA | TRBJ2-3 | TRBV11-3 | TGTGCCAGCAGCTTTGCGAGAGGCACAGATACGCAGTATTTT | CASSFARGTDTQYF
many | TRBD1 | TRBJ2-7 | TRBV6-2/TRBV6-3 | TGTGCCAGCAGTCCCCACGGGACAGGGGGCCTCGAGCAGTACTTC | CASSPHGTGGLEQYF
many | TRBD2 | TRBJ2-3 | TRBV12-3/TRBV12-4 | TGTGCCAGTTTTCCGGGACTAGCGATCACAGATACGCAGTATTTT | CASFPGLAITDTQYF
many | NA | TRBJ2-7 | TRBV7-2 | TGTGCCAGCAGCCCCGGGGTGGGGTTCCCCGAGCAGTACTTC | CASSPGVGFPEQYF
many | NA | TRBJ2-3 | TRBV11-2 | TGTGCCAGCAGCTTTGGGCAGAAGGCAGATACGCAGTATTTT | CASSFGQKADTQYF
many | NA | TRBJ2-7 | TRBV7-9 | TGTGCCAGCAGCTCTAAGGACCCTTACGAGCAGTACTTC | CASSSKDPYEQYF
NA | NA | TRBJ2-3 | TRBV3-1 | TGTGCCAGCAGCCAAAATACCAAAGATACGCAGTATTTT | CASSQNTKDTQYF
few | NA | TRBJ1-2 | TRBV12-3/TRBV12-4 | TGTGCCAGCAGTTTTGGACCCCTCTTTGACTATGGCTACACCTTC | CASSFGPLFDYGYTF
few | NA | TRBJ1-4 | TRBV6-5 | TGTGCCAGCAGTGCTTTAACGGCTAATGAAAAACTGTTTTTT | CASSALTANEKLFF
NA | TRBD1 | TRBJ2-6 | TRBV18 | TGTGCCAGCTCACCACAGGGGGCGCGTGGGGCCAACGTCCTGACTTTC | CASSPQGARGANVLTF
few | NA | TRBJ2-7 | TRBV29-1 | TGCAGCGTTGGAAGGGGTTCCGATGTTAGGGAGCAGTACTTC | CSVGRGSDVREQYF
NA | NA | TRBJ2-7 | TRBV25-1 | TGTGCCAGCAGTGAATATGCCAGGGCCTACGAGCAGTACTTC | CASSEYARAYEQYF
many | TRBD1 | TRBJ1-1 | TRBV18 | TGTGCCAGCTCACCACGGACAGGCGTGGGAGTGGATCAAGTGAACACTGAAGCTTTCTTT | CASSPRTGVGVDQVNTEAFF
many | NA | TRBJ2-1 | TRBV20-1 | TGCAGTGCTAGAGACTACCGATACAATGAGCAGTTCTTC | CSARDYRYNEQFF
few | NA | TRBJ2-7 | TRBV6-2/TRBV6-3 | TGTGCCACCTTTGCTACCGACAGATACTCCTACGAGCAGTACTTC | CATFATDRYSYEQYF
once | NA | TRBJ1-6 | TRBV12-3/TRBV12-4 | TGTGCCAGCAGTTTTTGGGAAGCTAATTCACCCCTCCACTTT | CASSFWEANSPLHF
few | NA | TRBJ1-4 | TRBV7-2 | TGTGCCAGCAGCCGACAGAGTGAAAAACTGTTTTTT | CASSRQSEKLFF
few | NA | TRBJ2-5 | TRBV23-1 | TGCGCCAGCAGTCAATCGTTAGGTTTTGAGACCCAGTACTTC | CASSQSLGFETQYF
once | NA | TRBJ2-2 | TRBV27 | TGTGCCAGCAGTTTAAGCGTGGTGCGGCAGGGAGAGACCGGGGAGCTGTTTTTT | CASSLSVVRQGETGELFF
NA | NA | TRBJ2-3 | TRBV24-1 | TGTGCCACCAGTGATCCTGCACGCACAGATACGCAGTATTTT | CATSDPARTDTQYF
medium-sized | NA | TRBJ2-6 | TRBV7-2 | TGTGCCAGCAGCCCAGGCATGGGCAACTCTGGGGCCAACGTCCTGACTTTC | CASSPGMGNSGANVLTF
few | NA | TRBJ1-2 | TRBV27 | TGTGCCAGCAGCCCATCGGCAGCTCGCGCCGAACTCTATGGCTACACCTTC | CASSPSAARAELYGYTF
many | TRBD2 | TRBJ2-1 | TRBV12-3/TRBV12-4 | TGTGCCAGCAGAACTAGCGGGGGGTTTGGAAATGAGCAGTTCTTC | CASRTSGGFGNEQFF
many | NA | TRBJ2-3 | TRBV5-1 | TGCGCCAGCAGCAGGGAATCGTGGGGGCGCACAGATACGCAGTATTTT | CASSRESWGRTDTQYF
NA | NA | TRBJ2-7 | TRBV5-6 | TGTGCCAGCAGCTTATACTCACGACCGCACGAGCAGTACTTC | CASSLYSRPHEQYF
NA | NA | TRBJ2-1 | TRBV27 | TGTGCCAGCAGTTTATTGGGGGTTACTAGGCACAATGAGCAGTTCTTC | CASSLLGVTRHNEQFF
NA | TRBD1 | TRBJ1-1 | TRBV2 | TGTGCCAGTATCGAGACGACAGGGGGCCACACTGAAGCTTTCTTT | CASIETTGGHTEAFF
many | NA | TRBJ2-4 | TRBV7-3 | TGTGCCAGCAGCTTGGCGTGGGGGGCGCAAAACATTCAGTACTTC | CASSLAWGAQNIQYF
NA | TRBD1 | TRBJ2-7 | TRBV12-3/TRBV12-4 | TGTGCCAGCAGTACATCGACAGGGCGCTACGAGCAGTACTTC | CASSTSTGRYEQYF
many | NA | TRBJ2-3 | TRBV7-2 | TGTGCCAGCAGCTTAGAGTTCAGACGGCAGTATTTT | CASSLEFRRQYF
many | TRBD1 | TRBJ1-4 | TRBV7-6 | TGTGCCAGCAGCCTAACCGGGACAGGAAATGAAAAACTGTTTTTT | CASSLTGTGNEKLFF
many | NA | TRBJ2-1 | TRBV3-1 | TGTGCCAGCAGCTACCGGGGAGATGAGCAGTTCTTC | CASSYRGDEQFF
few | NA | TRBJ2-1 | TRBV2 | TGTGCCAGCAGTCGCCCGACTACCTACAATGAGCAGTTCTTC | CASSRPTTYNEQFF
few | NA | TRBJ1-1 | TRBV6-5 | TGTGCCAGCAGTTACGGCGACTCGAACACTGAAGCTTTCTTT | CASSYGDSNTEAFF
NA | TRBD1 | TRBJ1-5 | TRBV18 | TGTGCCAGCTCACCAGAGACAGGGGGCGAGCAGCCCCAGCATTTT | CASSPETGGEQPQHF
NA | NA | TRBJ1-6 | TRBV28 | TGTGCCAGCAGTTTACGGGGCAGGCTGGATTCACCCCTCCACTTT | CASSLRGRLDSPLHF
NA | NA | TRBJ2-2 | TRBV19 | TGTGCCAGTAGTATTAAGACACGCGCGAACACCGGGGAGCTGTTTTTT | CASSIKTRANTGELFF
NA | NA | TRBJ1-5 | TRBV7-8 | TGTGCCAGCAGCCCAACCCCCCAACAGCCCCAGCATTTT | CASSPTPQQPQHF
few | NA | TRBJ2-3 | TRBV24-1 | TGTGCCACCAGTCAGGGGAGCACAGATACGCAGTATTTT | CATSQGSTDTQYF
many | NA | TRBJ2-7 | TRBV4-1 | TGCGCCAGCAGCCAAGCCGGGGGCGAGCAGTACTTC | CASSQAGGEQYF
many | TRBD2 | TRBJ2-3 | TRBV7-2 | TGTGCCAGCAGCCCGAGACTAGCGGGCACAGATACGCAGTATTTT | CASSPRLAGTDTQYF